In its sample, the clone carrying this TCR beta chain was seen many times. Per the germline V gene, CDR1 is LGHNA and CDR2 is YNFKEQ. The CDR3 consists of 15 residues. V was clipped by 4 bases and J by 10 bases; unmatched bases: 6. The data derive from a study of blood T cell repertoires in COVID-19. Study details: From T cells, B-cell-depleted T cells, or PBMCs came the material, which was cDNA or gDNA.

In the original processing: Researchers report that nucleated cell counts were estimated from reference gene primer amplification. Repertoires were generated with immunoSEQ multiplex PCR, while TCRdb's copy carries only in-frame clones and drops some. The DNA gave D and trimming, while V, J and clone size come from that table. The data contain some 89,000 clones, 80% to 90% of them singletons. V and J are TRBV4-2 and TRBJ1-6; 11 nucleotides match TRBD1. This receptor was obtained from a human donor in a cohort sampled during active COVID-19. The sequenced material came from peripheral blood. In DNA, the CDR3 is TGTGCCAGCAGCCCACCGGGACAGGGGGAATCACCCCTCCACTTT. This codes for CASSPPGQGESPLHF.